Listed below are T cell receptor beta chains from one sample, sequenced in a study of shared clonotypes between healthy human individuals. Sequenced by immunoSEQ multiplex PCR; TCRdb stores in-frame clones only, minus some. The sample holds 1 million to 1.3 million clones, more than 75% seen once. The sequenced sample was memory CD4+ T cells from PBMCs. The receptors stem from a man aged 18-30 years in good health. Some clones in this sample may be carry-over from other donors' samples. Each CDR3 is given with its conserved first and last residue. D genes are given only for firm matches. The size of a clone is reported for some rows only, either as once, few or many, or as a class for expanded clones.

j_gene: TRBJ2-4
v_gene: TRBV13
d_gene: -
abundance: -
CDR3aa: CASSSYTIAKNIQYF
CDR3nt: TGTGCCAGCAGCTCGTATACAATAGCCAAAAACATTCAGTACTTC

j_gene: TRBJ2-7
v_gene: TRBV5-6
d_gene: TRBD1
abundance: -
CDR3aa: CASSLYPGGLYEQYF
CDR3nt: TGTGCCAGCAGCTTGTACCCAGGGGGCTTGTACGAGCAGTACTTC

j_gene: TRBJ2-7
v_gene: TRBV7-8
d_gene: -
abundance: once
CDR3aa: CASSRQVSEQYF
CDR3nt: TGTGCCAGCAGCCGACAGGTTTCAGAGCAGTACTTC

j_gene: TRBJ2-1
v_gene: TRBV9
d_gene: -
abundance: -
CDR3aa: CASSGDRGTYNEQFF
CDR3nt: TGTGCCAGCAGCGGCGACCGGGGTACCTACAATGAGCAGTTCTTC

j_gene: TRBJ2-3
v_gene: TRBV2
d_gene: -
abundance: once
CDR3aa: CASSEFVDTQYF
CDR3nt: TGTGCCAGCAGTGAATTTGTAGATACGCAGTATTTT

j_gene: TRBJ2-2
v_gene: TRBV7-3
d_gene: TRBD1
abundance: -
CDR3aa: CASSLNAGGNTGELFF
CDR3nt: TGTGCCAGCAGCCTTAACGCAGGGGGTAACACCGGGGAGCTGTTTTTT

j_gene: TRBJ1-5
v_gene: TRBV2
d_gene: TRBD1
abundance: few
CDR3aa: CASSDRGHYQPQHF
CDR3nt: TGTGCCAGCAGTGACAGGGGGCATTATCAGCCCCAGCATTTT

j_gene: TRBJ2-3
v_gene: TRBV10-3
d_gene: TRBD2
abundance: -
CDR3aa: CAISGRLGVAGNTDTQYF
CDR3nt: TGTGCCATCAGTGGGCGCTTAGGTGTAGCGGGGAACACAGATACGCAGTATTTT

j_gene: TRBJ1-1
v_gene: TRBV23-1
d_gene: -
abundance: -
CDR3aa: CASSQSERNTEAFF
CDR3nt: TGCGCCAGCAGTCAATCAGAACGGAACACTGAAGCTTTCTTT

j_gene: TRBJ2-1
v_gene: TRBV9
d_gene: TRBD1
abundance: -
CDR3aa: CASSVYGGQGGYNEQFF
CDR3nt: TGTGCCAGCAGCGTATACGGGGGACAGGGTGGTTACAATGAGCAGTTCTTC

j_gene: TRBJ1-4
v_gene: TRBV2
d_gene: -
abundance: -
CDR3aa: CASSLDRINEKLFF
CDR3nt: TGTGCCAGCAGTTTGGACAGAATTAATGAAAAACTGTTTTTT

j_gene: TRBJ2-7
v_gene: TRBV7-6
d_gene: TRBD2
abundance: -
CDR3aa: CASSLAGDPIEQYF
CDR3nt: TGTGCCAGCAGCTTGGCGGGAGACCCCATCGAGCAGTACTTC

j_gene: TRBJ2-1
v_gene: TRBV29-1
d_gene: -
abundance: -
CDR3aa: CSVEDWPRGEQFF
CDR3nt: TGCAGCGTTGAAGATTGGCCACGGGGTGAGCAGTTCTTC

j_gene: TRBJ1-1
v_gene: TRBV5-1
d_gene: -
abundance: few
CDR3aa: CASSFELGSTEAFF
CDR3nt: TGCGCCAGCAGCTTTGAGTTGGGGAGCACTGAAGCTTTCTTT

j_gene: TRBJ1-4
v_gene: TRBV9
d_gene: -
abundance: once
CDR3aa: CASSEGPWGTNEKLFF
CDR3nt: TGTGCCAGCAGCGAGGGCCCGTGGGGAACTAATGAAAAACTGTTTTTT

j_gene: TRBJ2-3
v_gene: TRBV2
d_gene: -
abundance: -
CDR3aa: CASLLGSPSDTQYF
CDR3nt: TGTGCCAGTTTGTTAGGGTCTCCGTCAGATACGCAGTATTTT

j_gene: TRBJ2-7
v_gene: TRBV19
d_gene: TRBD2
abundance: few
CDR3aa: CASSLAGAGYEQYF
CDR3nt: TGTGCCAGTAGTCTAGCGGGAGCGGGATACGAGCAGTACTTC

j_gene: TRBJ1-2
v_gene: TRBV29-1
d_gene: -
abundance: many
CDR3aa: CSAGDGGYGYTF
CDR3nt: TGCAGCGCTGGGGACGGAGGCTATGGCTACACCTTC

j_gene: TRBJ1-5
v_gene: TRBV30
d_gene: -
abundance: -
CDR3aa: CAWGDQPQHF
CDR3nt: TGTGCCTGGGGTGATCAGCCCCAGCATTTT

j_gene: TRBJ2-2
v_gene: TRBV28
d_gene: TRBD2
abundance: -
CDR3aa: CASSKGRRTSFGGELFF
CDR3nt: TGTGCCAGCAGTAAGGGCCGTAGGACTAGTTTTGGCGGGGAGCTGTTTTTT

j_gene: TRBJ1-1
v_gene: TRBV15
d_gene: -
abundance: -
CDR3aa: CATSRKTNTEAFF
CDR3nt: TGTGCCACCAGCAGGAAAACTAACACTGAAGCTTTCTTT

j_gene: TRBJ2-2
v_gene: TRBV6-4
d_gene: TRBD1
abundance: -
CDR3aa: CASSATGGGTGELFF
CDR3nt: TGTGCCAGCAGTGCGACAGGGGGCGGCACCGGGGAGCTGTTTTTT

j_gene: TRBJ2-2
v_gene: TRBV11-2
d_gene: -
abundance: -
CDR3aa: CASSLRFGTPNTGELFF
CDR3nt: TGTGCCAGCAGCCTTAGGTTCGGGACACCTAACACCGGGGAGCTGTTTTTT

j_gene: TRBJ2-2
v_gene: TRBV7-2
d_gene: -
abundance: few
CDR3aa: CASSSVRVTGELFF
CDR3nt: TGTGCCAGCAGCTCCGTCAGGGTCACCGGGGAGCTGTTTTTT

j_gene: TRBJ1-5
v_gene: TRBV2
d_gene: -
abundance: -
CDR3aa: CASKAGSNQPQHF
CDR3nt: TGTGCCAGCAAAGCAGGGAGCAATCAGCCCCAGCATTTT

j_gene: TRBJ1-4
v_gene: TRBV28
d_gene: -
abundance: -
CDR3aa: CASSRDREKLFF
CDR3nt: TGTGCCAGCAGTAGGGACCGTGAAAAACTGTTTTTT

j_gene: TRBJ2-5
v_gene: TRBV9
d_gene: -
abundance: -
CDR3aa: CASSTQGLVGETQYF
CDR3nt: TGTGCCAGCAGCACCCAGGGACTGGTCGGAGAGACCCAGTACTTC

j_gene: TRBJ1-2
v_gene: TRBV14
d_gene: -
abundance: -
CDR3aa: CASSQGGFYGYTF
CDR3nt: TGTGCCAGCAGCCAAGGAGGCTTCTATGGCTACACCTTC

j_gene: TRBJ2-5
v_gene: TRBV11-1
d_gene: -
abundance: -
CDR3aa: CASSNTQETQYF
CDR3nt: TGTGCCAGCAGCAATACTCAAGAGACCCAGTACTTC

j_gene: TRBJ2-3
v_gene: TRBV2
d_gene: -
abundance: -
CDR3aa: CASSLNGVLTDTQYF
CDR3nt: TGTGCCAGCAGCCTGAACGGGGTACTCACAGATACGCAGTATTTT

j_gene: TRBJ2-7
v_gene: TRBV4-2
d_gene: -
abundance: -
CDR3aa: CASSPFGRDEGVEQYF
CDR3nt: TGTGCCAGCAGCCCCTTTGGAAGGGACGAGGGCGTCGAGCAGTACTTC

j_gene: TRBJ1-4
v_gene: TRBV19
d_gene: -
abundance: few
CDR3aa: CASSRLHATNEKLFF
CDR3nt: TGTGCCAGTAGCCGATTACACGCAACTAATGAAAAACTGTTTTTT

j_gene: TRBJ2-5
v_gene: TRBV7-2
d_gene: -
abundance: -
CDR3aa: CASSLRQTPQGTQYF
CDR3nt: TGTGCCAGCAGCTTACGCCAGACCCCCCAGGGGACCCAGTACTTC

j_gene: TRBJ2-1
v_gene: TRBV11-2
d_gene: -
abundance: -
CDR3aa: CASSLDRYSEQFF
CDR3nt: TGTGCCAGCAGCTTAGACAGGTATAGTGAGCAGTTCTTC

j_gene: TRBJ2-7
v_gene: TRBV6-5
d_gene: -
abundance: few
CDR3aa: CASSYSETTYEQYF
CDR3nt: TGTGCCAGCAGTTACTCGGAAACCACCTACGAGCAGTACTTC

j_gene: TRBJ2-1
v_gene: TRBV15
d_gene: TRBD1
abundance: -
CDR3aa: CATSSPGTGAYNEQFF
CDR3nt: TGTGCCACCAGCAGTCCCGGGACAGGGGCCTACAATGAGCAGTTCTTC

j_gene: TRBJ1-5
v_gene: TRBV7-2
d_gene: -
abundance: -
CDR3aa: CASSLAWGGQPQHF
CDR3nt: TGTGCCAGCAGCTTAGCTTGGGGCGGCCAGCCCCAGCATTTT

j_gene: TRBJ1-2
v_gene: TRBV5-4
d_gene: -
abundance: -
CDR3aa: CASSLNYGYTF
CDR3nt: TGTGCCAGCAGCCTCAACTATGGCTACACCTTC

j_gene: TRBJ2-7
v_gene: TRBV4-1
d_gene: -
abundance: -
CDR3aa: CASSQAGTNTYEQYF
CDR3nt: TGCGCCAGCAGCCAAGCCGGGACCAACACCTACGAGCAGTACTTC

j_gene: TRBJ2-5
v_gene: TRBV5-1
d_gene: -
abundance: few
CDR3aa: CASSLVSVPQETQYF
CDR3nt: TGCGCCAGCAGCTTGGTATCGGTCCCCCAAGAGACCCAGTACTTC